The 21 T cell receptor beta chains presented below share a single source sample, sequenced in a study of cytomegalovirus exposure and HLA in healthy donors. Vbeta (60) and Jbeta (13) primers were used in the PCR. Repertoires were generated with immunoSEQ multiplex PCR, while TCRdb's copy carries only in-frame clones and drops some. The sample has about 160,000 clones; more than 65% are singletons. Source material: PBMCs. Receptors originate from a woman in her thirties in good health and CMV-seronegative.

V is TRBV18 and J is TRBJ2-2; maybe TRBD1 (6 bases). This CDR3 region has 17 residues. With 3 bases removed from V and 0 bases from J, the gap between germline ends came to 14 bases. CDR1 and CDR2 from the germline V gene are KGHSH and LQKENI. CDR3 protein: CASSPSRRGTNTGELFF. The CDR3 DNA follows: TGTGCCAGCTCACCTAGTCGCAGGGGCACGAACACCGGGGAGCTGTTTTTT.

The V gene is TRBV4-3, the J gene TRBJ2-1; 12 bases match TRBD2. After removal of 3 bases from V and 7 bases from J, the junction contained 7 bases not matched to a gene. This CDR3 is built from 16 residues. Germline assignment: CDR1 LGHNA and CDR2 YSLEER. This CDR3 reads CASSQVLAGGGNEQFF. CDR3 in DNA: TGCGCCAGCAGCCAGGTACTAGCGGGAGGTGGGAATGAGCAGTTCTTC.

The J gene is TRBJ2-1, the V gene TRBV20-1; D perhaps matches TRBD1 (5 bases). The CDR3 extends over 10 amino acids. Germline V gene data show CDR1 as DFQATT and CDR2 as SNEGSKA (reference sequence). Trimming removed 7 bases from V and 6 bases from J, with 7 bases in between. CDR3 protein: CSGGGNEQFF. CDR3 in DNA: TGCAGTGGGGGCGGCAATGAGCAGTTCTTC.

The V gene is TRBV7-3, the J gene TRBJ2-1, with TRBD2 matching over 9 bases. Losses at the gene ends were 2 bases for V and 6 bases for J; bases not matched to a gene: 5. The CDR3 sequence is 15 residues long. Germline assignment: CDR1 SGHTA and CDR2 FQGTGA. Here the CDR3 DNA reads TGTGCCAGCAGCTTACAAGGTAGCGGGAGCAATGAGCAGTTCTTC. Translation gives CASSLQGSGSNEQFF.

This clone was seen a handful of times. The chain is built from TRBV5-4 and TRBJ2-1; 7 bases fit TRBD2. Germline CDR1 is SGHNT and CDR2 is YYREEE (reference sequence). V was pared by 4 bases and J by 7 bases, with 8 bases of the junction left unmatched. The CDR3 extends over 14 amino acids. CDR3 loop: CASSVRGSHNEQFF. For the CDR3, the DNA is TGTGCCAGCAGCGTCCGCGGGAGCCATAATGAGCAGTTCTTC.

The rearrangement uses TRBV5-1 and TRBJ2-7; 7 nucleotides agree with TRBD1. The CDR3 has 14 amino acids. After removal of 4 bases from V and 3 bases from J, the junction contained 7 bases not matched to a gene. The germline gives CDR1 SGHRS, CDR2 YFSETQ. CDR3 nucleotides: TGCGCCAGCAGCCGCGGACAGGAGATCTACGAGCAGTACTTC. Its protein product is CASSRGQEIYEQYF.

CDR3 DNA: TGTGCCAGCAATACCAGGACGGGAGTGAACTATGGCTACACCTTC. It specifies CASNTRTGVNYGYTF. The chain employs TRBV6-5 and TRBJ1-2; D uncertain. CDR1 is MNHEY, CDR2 SVGAGI, per germline. CDR3 length equals 15 residues. Trimming pared 7 bases from V and 2 bases from J, leaving 17 bases between.

This clone was observed once. The J gene is TRBJ2-5, the V gene TRBV29-1, with TRBD1 as a possible D gene (6 bases). V was trimmed by 6 bases and J by 6 bases, leaving 11 bases between them. Germline V gene data show CDR1 as SQVTM and CDR2 as ANQGSEA. The CDR3 has 11 residues. The CDR3 bases are TGCAGCGTATACAGGGTACAGACCCAGTACTTC. Translated: CSVYRVQTQYF.

This clone appeared a few times. This chain connects TRBV9 to TRBJ1-1; D is possibly TRBD1 (6 bases). The CDR3 has 18 residues. The V end was cut by 0 bases, the J end by 2 bases, with 20 bases between. Germline V gene sequence: CDR1 SGDLS, CDR2 YYNGEE. This CDR3 is CASSVAPQGMGSNTEAFF. DNA for the CDR3: TGTGCCAGCAGCGTAGCCCCCCAGGGGATGGGGAGTAACACTGAAGCTTTCTTT.

This chain joins TRBV11-3 and TRBJ2-7, with TRBD1 matching over 8 bases. This CDR3 is 15 amino acids long. Germline CDR1 reads SGHNT; CDR2 reads YENEEA. V shed 5 bases and J 2 bases; nucleotides not matched to a gene: 8. CDR3 in amino acids: CASSLGQGNTYEQYF. The DNA of the CDR3 is TGTGCCAGCAGCCTAGGACAGGGCAATACCTACGAGCAGTACTTC.

The chain couples TRBV4-3 to TRBJ1-4; possible D gene TRBD1, 5 bases. V lost 0 bases, J lost 8 bases, and 16 bases lay in between. This CDR3 comprises 16 residues. Germline assignment: CDR1 LGHNA and CDR2 YSLEER. The CDR3 here is CASSQDLWQGGEKLFF. The CDR3 DNA reads as TGCGCCAGCAGCCAAGATTTATGGCAGGGTGGAGAAAAACTGTTTTTT.

The chain has TRBV2 and TRBJ1-4, with 7 bases matching TRBD1. Germline lookup yields CDR1 SNHLY and CDR2 FYNNEI. The CDR3 spans 12 residues. Trimming took 7 bases from V and 8 from J; bases not matched to a gene: 4. CDR3 sequence: CASMTGWEKLFF. In DNA form, the CDR3 reads TGTGCCAGCATGACAGGGTGGGAAAAACTGTTTTTT.

This chain links TRBV30 with TRBJ1-5; D gene unclear. The CDR3 runs to 12 residues. The germline gives CDR1 GTSNPN, CDR2 SVGIG (reference sequence). Trimming removed 6 bases from V and 5 bases from J, with 11 bases in between. Here the CDR3 reads CACTVGDQPQHF. CDR3 bases: TGTGCCTGCACGGTGGGCGATCAGCCCCAGCATTTT.

The chain links TRBV28 to TRBJ2-7, with D unresolved. The CDR3 is made up of 13 amino acids. The V gene lost 5 bases and the J gene lost 2 bases, with 10 bases spanning the gap. Germline V gives CDR1 MDHEN, CDR2 SYDVKM. In DNA form, the CDR3 reads TGTGCCAGCAGTCCTAGAGAGCCCTACGAGCAGTACTTC. Its translation: CASSPREPYEQYF.

The chain joins TRBV30 to TRBJ2-7, with TRBD2 matching 7 bases. The CDR3 contains 15 residues. Trimming took 0 bases from V and 1 from J; bases not matched to a gene: 6. Germline V gene lookup returns CDR1 GTSNPN and CDR2 SVGIG (reference sequence). The CDR3 loop is CAWSVWGGVSYEQYF. The CDR3 bases are TGTGCCTGGAGTGTTTGGGGGGGGGTTTCCTACGAGCAGTACTTC. Together with reference TRBV30 and TRBJ2-7, the CDR3 gives the full variable domain: SQTIHQWPATLVQPVGSPLSLECTVEGTSNPNLYWYRQAAGRGLQLLFYSVGIGQISSEVPQNLSASRPQDRQFILSSKKLLLSDSGFYLCAWSVWGGVSYEQYFGPGTRLTVT.

This chain joins TRBV14 and TRBJ2-4; 7 nucleotides agree with TRBD2. V lost 3 bases, J lost 3 bases, and 5 bases stayed unmatched. The CDR3 totals 15 residues. Germline V CDR1 and CDR2: SGHDN, FVKESK. The CDR3 loop reads CASSHRLAGKNIQYF. CDR3 in DNA: TGTGCCAGCAGCCACCGACTAGCTGGCAAAAACATTCAGTACTTC.

This clone was recorded a few times. This chain links TRBV5-4 with TRBJ2-1; 14 bases are shared with TRBD2. V lost 4 bases, J lost 5 bases, and 2 bases stayed unmatched. CDR1 and CDR2 (germline): SGHNT, YYREEE (reference sequence). This CDR3 spans 15 amino acids. As DNA, the CDR3 is TGTGCCAGCAGCCCGGGACTAGCGGGAGACAATGAGCAGTTCTTC. It encodes CASSPGLAGDNEQFF.

The chain uses TRBV5-4 and TRBJ1-2; perhaps TRBD1 as D (5 bases). This CDR3 has 13 amino acids. V was clipped by 0 bases and J by 8 bases, with 11 bases between them. Looked up from germline, CDR1 is SGHNT and CDR2 is YYREEE (reference sequence). CDR3: CASSLEAGQGYTF. The CDR3 DNA reads TGTGCCAGCAGCTTGGAGGCAGGGCAAGGCTACACCTTC.

The chain uses TRBV5-1 and TRBJ2-1; tentatively, D is TRBD2 (6 bases). The CDR3 extends over 15 amino acids. Germline V gives CDR1 SGHRS, CDR2 YFSETQ. V lost 2 bases, J lost 7 bases, and 16 bases lay in between. The CDR3 region has the DNA TGCGCCAGCAGCTTAACCGGGACTTCCCCAAATGAGCAGTTCTTC. It encodes CASSLTGTSPNEQFF.

This clone has more than one count but fewer than ten. This sequence joins TRBV5-1 and TRBJ2-7; D perhaps matches TRBD2 (5 bases). This CDR3 is built from 15 residues. V lost 1 base, J lost 7 bases, and 18 bases lay in between. Per the germline V gene, CDR1 is SGHRS and CDR2 is YFSETQ. Here the CDR3 reads CASSLNGRTRFEQYF. CDR3 sequence (DNA): TGCGCCAGCAGCTTGAATGGGAGAACCCGTTTTGAGCAGTACTTC. Supplemented by reference TRBV5-1 and TRBJ2-7, the full variable domain reads KAGVTQTPRYLIKTRGQQVTLSCSPISGHRSVSWYQQTPGQGLQFLFEYFSETQRNKGNFPGRFSGRQFSNSRSEMNVSTLELGDSALYLCASSLNGRTRFEQYFGPGTRLTVT.

The chain joins TRBV7-3 to TRBJ2-7; maybe TRBD2 (6 bases). Germline-derived CDR1 and CDR2 are SGHTA and FQGTGA. The germline V and J ends were trimmed by 2 bases and 0 bases, with 11 bases remaining between them. This CDR3 contains 15 residues. The CDR3, as DNA: TGTGCCAGCAGCTTAGACGGGGGAGGCTCCTACGAGCAGTACTTC. Protein product: CASSLDGGGSYEQYF.